This record concerns one T cell receptor beta chain sequence. What it binds is unknown. This CDR3 has 15 amino acids. The germline gives CDR1 SGHAT, CDR2 FQNNGV. V was clipped by 5 bases and J by 6 bases; unmatched bases: 11. This sample stems from a study of cytomegalovirus exposure and HLA in healthy donors. Study as a whole: There were around 100 million unique TCR beta sequences, drawn from about 179 million T cells, in an earlier analysis.

Study results and caveats: A later analysis reportedly identified an Asian-associated ancestry cluster as carrying fewer N-insertions than the approximately 730-donor mean. Most subjects had HLA-A and HLA-B alleles reportedly predicted accurately by TCR beta sequences.

PCR involved 60 Vbeta and 13 Jbeta primers. This table comes from immunoSEQ multiplex PCR, and its TCRdb copy is limited to in-frame clones, with some not included. The sample lists 80,000 to 130,000 clones, 80% to 90% occurring once. This TCR was sampled from a young woman in good health and CMV-seronegative. The sequenced sample consisted of PBMCs. This sequence joins TRBV11-2 and TRBJ2-7, with 9 bases lining up with TRBD1. CDR3: CASSPLGGQGTEQYF. Written as DNA, the CDR3 is TGTGCCAGCAGCCCACTAGGGGGACAGGGTACCGAGCAGTACTTC.